The clone carrying this TCR beta chain showed up many times. As yet, its antigen is unknown. This sample was included in a study of Graves' ophthalmopathy and Graves' hyperthyroidism. Overall study: The blood sample was drawn at first diagnosis and before any treatment. General observations from the study: Blood samples also showed most expanded thyroid clonotypes exceeding 0.001 frequency.

Amplification of the TCR beta CDR3 regions used RNA transcripts (as template). First-round RT-PCR employed HTBI primers, with a second-round multiplex PCR after it. TCRdb reanalysed the multiplex PCR reads using MiXCR and keeps one entry per CDR3 protein. The sample records about 640,000 distinct CDR3 sequences, over 40% being singletons. V was cut by 6 bases and J by 8 bases, with 16 bases left in between. CDR1 is SGHVS, CDR2 FQNEAQ, per germline. The CDR3 contains 14 residues. Active ophthalmopathy (CAS at least 3, NOSPECS at least 4), lasting under 3 months. This chain links TRBV7-8 with TRBJ1-4, with a possible D match to TRBD1 (5 bases). This clonotype was obtained from an adult man with Graves' ophthalmopathy. The specimen sequenced was peripheral blood. CDR3 in amino acids: CASRSGTVGEKLFF. The CDR3 DNA sequence: TGTGCCAGCAGATCCGGGACGGTGGGGGAAAAACTGTTTTTT.